Listed below are T cell receptor beta chains from one sample, sequenced in a study of blood T cell repertoires in COVID-19. The data were produced by immunoSEQ multiplex PCR, yet TCRdb's version contains in-frame clones alone and is incomplete. The top ten clones hold under 6% of a sample with around 150,000 clones, 87% of them seen once. The sequenced sample was peripheral blood. The receptors derive from a human donor in a cohort sampled during active COVID-19. Each CDR3 is given with its conserved first and last residue.

V	J	CDR3
TRBV11-2	TRBJ2-1	CASSPLATYNEQFF
TRBV11-1	TRBJ1-4	CASSLGLNEKLFF
TRBV5-4	TRBJ1-1	CASSQVGGIAFF
TRBV19	TRBJ2-7	CASSIGLAGDEQYF
TRBV6-2/TRBV6-3	TRBJ2-1	CASSYRVPNPPGTSGSNEQFF
TRBV5-1	TRBJ2-7	CASSLARDRFSYEQYF
TRBV18	TRBJ2-1	CASSPGQGPYNEQFF
TRBV13	TRBJ2-5	CASSPRPGGGGAVETQYF
TRBV28	TRBJ1-2	CASSFRGINYGYTF
TRBV29-1	TRBJ1-2	CSVARTGTDLYGYTF
TRBV15	TRBJ1-4	CATSRNRAGNEKLFF
TRBV11-3	TRBJ2-3	CASSLDGATQYF
TRBV24-1	TRBJ1-1	CATQQGPGYNTEAFF
TRBV29-1	TRBJ2-7	CSVEPTGGGYEQYF
TRBV4-1	TRBJ2-1	CASSQVRASGAYEQFF
TRBV6-1	TRBJ1-1	CASSGAGATEAFF
TRBV10-1	TRBJ2-7	CASSGSSGAETANYEQYF
TRBV2	TRBJ2-7	CATQVGSEQYF
TRBV5-8	TRBJ2-5	CASSLERGPEDETQYF
TRBV4-1	TRBJ1-1	CASSQGFQGPTEAFF
TRBV6-6	TRBJ1-5	CASSYGGGGQPQHF
TRBV19	TRBJ1-2	CASSVGVSNYGYTF
TRBV5-1	TRBJ2-3	CASSLEPADTQYF
TRBV5-6	TRBJ2-7	CASSLVLAGGEQYF
TRBV10-2	TRBJ2-7	CASSEPGGGRYEQYF
TRBV9	TRBJ2-1	CASSGYRDRTSGSSYNEQFF
TRBV5-1	TRBJ2-7	CASSLAGGLAGHYEQYF
TRBV5-4	TRBJ2-7	CASSFPTGGYEQYF
TRBV24-1	TRBJ1-1	CATSESGGGSTEAFF